What follows are 27 T cell receptor beta chains derived from one specimen sequenced in a study of T-cell reconstitution after alpha-beta-depleted transplantation in children. Preparing the TCRbeta library involved the use of unique molecular identifiers. One entry per CDR3 protein, called by TCRdb with MiXCR from the PCR reads. The sample contains some 310,000 distinct CDR3 sequences, more than 20% of which appear only once. Source: PBMCs, mostly from graft donor cells, taken 180 days after TCRalphabeta/CD19-depleted stem cell transplant. These receptors came from a male patient younger than 18 who had a stem cell transplant for acute lymphoblastic leukemia, so the T cells may come from the graft donor.

Only a few counts were recorded for this clonotype. The rearrangement links TRBV20-1 to TRBJ1-5; no clear D. Germline V gene data show CDR1 as DFQATT and CDR2 as SNEGSKA (reference sequence). V shed 3 bases and J shed 0 bases, with 6 bases lying between them. This CDR3 contains 13 residues. The CDR3 protein is CSASRISNQPQHF. The CDR3 bases are TGCAGTGCTAGTAGGATTAGCAATCAGCCCCAGCATTTT.

The chain is built from TRBV25-1 and TRBJ2-7; D remains ambiguous. This CDR3 is built from 16 residues. CDR1 and CDR2 from the germline V gene are MGHDK and SYGVNS. V lost 4 bases and J 2 bases, leaving 18 bases between the germline ends. The DNA for the CDR3 is TGTGCCAGCAGTGGTCCTAATGGGGTCAAAACCTACGAGCAGTACTTC. It is translated as CASSGPNGVKTYEQYF.

The chain uses TRBV11-2 and TRBJ2-1, with D perhaps TRBD1 (6 bases). Between the trimmed V and J ends, which lost 5 bases and 3 bases, there was a span of 17 bases. CDR1 and CDR2 from the germline V gene are SGHAT and FQNNGV. The CDR3 spans 16 residues. The CDR3 DNA follows: TGTGCCAGCAGCCCCAAACCAGGGGAGCTCTACAATGAGCAGTTCTTC. This translates into CASSPKPGELYNEQFF.

V usage is TRBV28 and J usage is TRBJ2-2; no firm D call. CDR3 length: 14 residues. V lost 5 bases and J 6 bases, leaving 13 bases between the germline ends. The germline gives CDR1 MDHEN, CDR2 SYDVKM. The CDR3 loop reads CASSPFLGPGELFF. In nucleotides, the CDR3 is TGTGCCAGCAGTCCGTTTCTAGGACCCGGGGAGCTGTTTTTT.

This clonotype was seen more than once but under ten times. The V gene is TRBV29-1, the J gene TRBJ2-7; maybe TRBD2 (5 bases). The V end lost 5 bases, the J end lost 7 bases, and 21 bases lay between the germline ends. In germline, CDR1 is SQVTM, CDR2 ANQGSEA. CDR3 length: 14 amino acids. The CDR3, as DNA: TGCAGCGTTTCTGACTACCTTAGCCGGGGAGAGCAGTACTTC. Its protein product is CSVSDYLSRGEQYF.

CDR3 sequence (DNA): TGTGCCAGCAGCTTAGTTTTCGGTTACACTGAAGCTTTCTTT. Its translation: CASSLVFGYTEAFF. This chain connects TRBV7-9 to TRBJ1-1; no reliable D call. The CDR3 is 14 residues long. V lost 1 base and J 3 bases, leaving 9 bases between the germline ends. Looked up from germline, CDR1 is SEHNR and CDR2 is FQNEAQ (reference sequence). Based on the CDR3 plus reference TRBV7-9 and TRBJ1-1, the full variable domain is DTGVSQNPRHKITKRGQNVTFRCDPISEHNRLYWYRQTLGQGPEFLTYFQNEAQLEKSRLLSDRFSAERPKGSFSTLEIQRTEQGDSAMYLCASSLVFGYTEAFFGQGTRLTVV.

This chain links TRBV5-1 with TRBJ2-1; the D is unclear. Per the germline V gene, CDR1 is SGHRS and CDR2 is YFSETQ. V gave up 1 base and J gave up 6 bases, with 20 bases separating them. This CDR3 region has 17 residues. Here the CDR3 DNA reads TGCGCCAGCAGCTTGTCGGGCCGCCCTCTAAAGGGCAATGAGCAGTTCTTC. It encodes CASSLSGRPLKGNEQFF.

The V call is TRBV4-1, the J call TRBJ2-5; TRBD2 agrees at 7 bases. CDR1 and CDR2 (germline): MGHRA, YSYEKL. This CDR3 comprises 16 residues. V was pared by 1 base and J by 1 base, with 6 bases of the junction left unmatched. The CDR3 loop is CASSQAVGGPQETQYF. The CDR3 DNA reads as TGCGCCAGCAGCCAAGCGGTGGGAGGGCCCCAAGAGACCCAGTACTTC.

This clonotype has just a few counts. The chain couples TRBV15 to TRBJ2-3; TRBD2 is a possible D gene (6 bases). CDR3 size: 17 residues. Deletions cut 3 bases from V and 4 bases from J, with 20 bases between. The germline CDR1 and CDR2 sequences are LNHNV and YYDKDF (reference sequence). In DNA form, the CDR3 reads TGTGCCACCAGCAGGCCCGCTAGCGTCGGAGGTCCAGATACGCAGTATTTT. This sequence encodes CATSRPASVGGPDTQYF.

J is TRBJ2-6 and V is TRBV13; weak D call: TRBD2 (6 bases). Germline CDR1 is PRHDT and CDR2 is FYEKMQ (reference sequence). V was cut by 6 bases and J by 3 bases, with 15 bases left in between. The CDR3 extends over 16 amino acids. The CDR3 nucleotides are TGTGCCAGCAGTTACTACTGGAGGGATGGGGCCAACGTCCTGACTTTC. Encoded protein: CASSYYWRDGANVLTF.

The V call is TRBV7-9, the J call TRBJ2-2, with D tentatively TRBD2 (6 bases). CDR1 is SEHNR, CDR2 FQNEAQ, per germline (reference sequence). Trimming pared 5 bases from V and 6 bases from J, leaving 13 bases between. The CDR3 is made up of 14 amino acids. The CDR3 DNA is TGTGCCAGCAGCCTCGAGCGGGTCGCCGGGGAGCTGTTTTTT. Protein sequence: CASSLERVAGELFF.

This clonotype came up a few times. In DNA, the CDR3 is TGCGCCAGCAGCTTGGACACTAGCGGCTATGGCGGGGAGCTGTTTTTT. Protein product: CASSLDTSGYGGELFF. The chain couples TRBV5-1 to TRBJ2-2; 8 nucleotides align to TRBD2. The trim removed 0 bases at V and 7 bases at J, leaving 8 bases unmatched. Germline values: CDR1 SGHRS, CDR2 YFSETQ. The CDR3 is made up of 16 amino acids.

This clonotype came up a few times. The V gene is TRBV28, the J gene TRBJ2-5; the D call may be TRBD1 or TRBD2 (5 bases each). With 5 bases removed from V and 5 bases from J, the gap between germline ends came to 18 bases. This CDR3 spans 15 amino acids. Per germline, CDR1 MDHEN and CDR2 SYDVKM. This CDR3 reads CASSPRAGWRETQYF. CDR3 coding DNA: TGTGCCAGCAGTCCACGGGCAGGGTGGAGGGAGACCCAGTACTTC.

CDR3 region: CASSLPPMGNTEAFF. CDR3 bases: TGTGCCAGCAGTTTACCCCCCATGGGGAACACTGAAGCTTTCTTT. The chain combines TRBV28 with TRBJ1-1; D unclear. Trimming took 2 bases from V and 1 from J, leaving 11 bases between them. This CDR3 has 15 amino acids. The germline CDR1 and CDR2 sequences are MDHEN and SYDVKM.

At least ten counts were recorded for this clonotype. V is TRBV5-1 and J is TRBJ2-7; D possibly corresponds to TRBD2 (6 bases). This CDR3 has 12 amino acids. V lost 4 bases to trimming and J lost 3 bases, with 8 bases between them. The V gene's germline CDR1 is SGHRS and CDR2 YFSETQ. The CDR3 DNA is TGCGCCAGCAGCCAAGCGGGCTACGAGCAGTACTTC. Translating gives CASSQAGYEQYF.

The J gene is TRBJ2-5, the V gene TRBV18; 7 bases agree with TRBD2. The CDR3 sequence is 14 residues long. Germline values: CDR1 KGHSH, CDR2 LQKENI. J gave up 5 bases and V 1 base, and 4 bases lay outside the gene matches. The CDR3 bases are TGTGCCAGCTCACCACGGGGAGGGTTCGAGACCCAGTACTTC. Amino acid sequence: CASSPRGGFETQYF.

The rearrangement links TRBV19 to TRBJ2-1; 8 bases are a match to TRBD2. The V gene's germline CDR1 is LNHDA and CDR2 SQIVND (reference sequence). The CDR3 is 14 amino acids. V lost 7 bases, J lost 7 bases, and 9 bases stayed unmatched. The CDR3 DNA reads TGTGCCAGTACAGTTCGGGAGGGATGGAATGAGCAGTTCTTC. This gives the protein CASTVREGWNEQFF.

CDR3 DNA sequence: TGTGCCAGCAGCTTAGTCGACAGATATAGCAATCAGCCCCAGCATTTT. Its protein is CASSLVDRYSNQPQHF. J is TRBJ1-5 and V is TRBV7-9; D is perhaps TRBD1 (5 bases). V gave up 1 base and J gave up 0 bases, with 10 bases separating them. This CDR3 has 16 residues. Looked up from germline, CDR1 is SEHNR and CDR2 is FQNEAQ (reference sequence).

The chain joins TRBV7-2 to TRBJ2-7; D is unresolved. Trimming left V 1 base short and J 0 bases short, with 10 bases between. CDR1 is SGHTA and CDR2 is FQGNSA in the germline V gene. This CDR3 spans 15 amino acids. The CDR3 DNA reads as TGTGCCAGCAGCTTAGTAGGGTCCTTCTCCTACGAGCAGTACTTC. Encoded protein: CASSLVGSFSYEQYF. Full variable domain (missing parts from reference TRBV7-2 and TRBJ2-7): GAGVSQSPSNKVTEKGKDVELRCDPISGHTALYWYRQSLGQGLEFLIYFQGNSAPDKSGLPSDRFSAERTGGSVSTLTIQRTQQEDSAVYLCASSLVGSFSYEQYFGPGTRLTVT.

The chain employs TRBV30 and TRBJ1-1; D remains ambiguous. V gave up 2 bases and J gave up 12 bases, with 13 bases separating them. The CDR3 has 11 amino acids. Germline CDR1 GTSNPN, CDR2 SVGIG (reference sequence). The CDR3 DNA is TGTGCCTGGAGTAACGGCAGGAGGACTTTCTTT. Encoded protein: CAWSNGRRTFF.

In this sample, this clonotype turned up many times. This chain connects TRBV5-1 to TRBJ1-1, with D uncertain. The CDR3 contains 13 residues. Trimming left V 0 bases short and J 1 base short, with 4 bases between. CDR1 and CDR2 (germline): SGHRS, YFSETQ. The chain's CDR3 is CASSLVRNTEAFF. In DNA, the CDR3 is TGCGCCAGCAGCTTGGTCCGGAACACTGAAGCTTTCTTT.

This clonotype appeared a few times. This CDR3 is CASSEGTSGRSYTDTQYF. The CDR3 DNA sequence: TGTGCCAGCAGTGAAGGGACTAGCGGGAGGAGCTACACAGATACGCAGTATTTT. V is TRBV6-1 and J is TRBJ2-3, with 14 nucleotides matching TRBD2. Losses at the gene ends were 1 base for V and 2 bases for J; bases not matched to a gene: 5. CDR3 length: 18 residues. CDR1 MNHNS and CDR2 SASEGT come from the germline V gene.

In its sample, this clonotype was seen many times. The genes are TRBV10-3 and TRBJ2-3; TRBD2 agrees at 12 bases. There are 14 residues in the CDR3. Germline V gene data show CDR1 as ENHRY and CDR2 as SYGVKD. Trimming cost V 10 bases and J 4 bases; bases outside gene matches: 6. In DNA, the CDR3 is TGTGCCAGCCAGACTAGCGGGAGTGCAGATACGCAGTATTTT. It encodes CASQTSGSADTQYF.

This clonotype has only a few counts. CDR3 protein: CASSLGLSIAGGLYEQYF. The DNA for the CDR3 is TGCGCCAGCAGCTTGGGGTTAAGTATAGCGGGAGGGCTGTACGAGCAGTACTTC. The rearrangement uses TRBV5-1 and TRBJ2-7, with 11 bases that match TRBD2. CDR3 size: 18 residues. The germline CDR1 and CDR2 sequences are SGHRS and YFSETQ. J lost 4 bases, V lost 0 bases, and 12 bases had no gene match.

The CDR3 region is CASSPHPGSNTGELFF. The DNA for the CDR3 is TGTGCCAGCAGCCCCCACCCGGGGAGTAACACCGGGGAGCTGTTTTTT. The chain joins TRBV7-3 to TRBJ2-2, with D maybe TRBD2 (5 bases). Germline CDR1 and CDR2: SGHTA and FQGTGA. Trimming removed 5 bases at V and 2 bases at J, with 15 bases between. The CDR3 contains 16 residues.

V usage is TRBV5-1 and J usage is TRBJ2-2, with TRBD1 as a possible D gene (6 bases). The CDR3 extends over 17 amino acids. Germline V gene sequence: CDR1 SGHRS, CDR2 YFSETQ. V lost 1 base to trimming and J lost 0 bases, with 13 bases between them. The CDR3 spells CASSLPLTGSNTGELFF. The CDR3 DNA follows: TGCGCCAGCAGCTTGCCCCTAACAGGGTCGAACACCGGGGAGCTGTTTTTT.

This chain connects TRBV30 to TRBJ1-5, with TRBD1 matching over 10 bases. J gave up 6 bases and V 1 base, and 3 bases lay outside the gene matches. CDR3 length equals 14 residues. Germline V gives CDR1 GTSNPN, CDR2 SVGIG (reference sequence). CDR3 protein: CAWSDDRGLQPQHF. CDR3 nucleotides: TGTGCCTGGAGTGACGACAGGGGGCTTCAGCCCCAGCATTTT.